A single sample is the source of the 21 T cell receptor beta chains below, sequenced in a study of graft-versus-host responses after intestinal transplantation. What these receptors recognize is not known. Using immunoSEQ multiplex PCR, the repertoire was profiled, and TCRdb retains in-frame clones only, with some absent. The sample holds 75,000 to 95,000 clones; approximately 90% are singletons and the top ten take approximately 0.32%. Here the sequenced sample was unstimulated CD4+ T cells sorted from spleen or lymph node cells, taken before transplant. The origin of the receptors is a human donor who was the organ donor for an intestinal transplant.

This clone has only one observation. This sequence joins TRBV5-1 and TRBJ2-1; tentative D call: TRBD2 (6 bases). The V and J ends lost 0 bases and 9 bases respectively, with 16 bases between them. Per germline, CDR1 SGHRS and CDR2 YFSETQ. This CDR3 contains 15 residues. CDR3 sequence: CASSLVPGEATEQFF. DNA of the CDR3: TGCGCCAGCAGCTTGGTCCCGGGGGAAGCTACTGAGCAGTTCTTC.

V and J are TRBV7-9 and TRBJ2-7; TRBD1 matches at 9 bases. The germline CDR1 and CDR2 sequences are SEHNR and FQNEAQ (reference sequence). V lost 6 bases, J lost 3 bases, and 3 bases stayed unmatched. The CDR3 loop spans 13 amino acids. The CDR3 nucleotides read TGTGCCAGCAGAAGGGACAGGGACTACGAGCAGTACTTC. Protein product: CASRRDRDYEQYF.

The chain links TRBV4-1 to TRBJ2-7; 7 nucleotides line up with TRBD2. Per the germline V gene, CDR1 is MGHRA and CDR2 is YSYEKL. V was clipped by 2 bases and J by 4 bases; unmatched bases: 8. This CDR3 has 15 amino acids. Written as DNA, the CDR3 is TGCGCCAGCAGCCAAAGGACTAGTCCCGTTTACGAGCAGTACTTC. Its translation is CASSQRTSPVYEQYF.

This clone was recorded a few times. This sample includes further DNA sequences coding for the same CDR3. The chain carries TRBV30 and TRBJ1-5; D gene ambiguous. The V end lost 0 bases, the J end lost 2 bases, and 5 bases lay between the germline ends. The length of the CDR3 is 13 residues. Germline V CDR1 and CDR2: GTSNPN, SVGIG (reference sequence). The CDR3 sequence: CAWSVQGNQPQHF. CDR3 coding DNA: TGTGCCTGGAGTGTCCAGGGCAATCAGCCCCAGCATTTT.

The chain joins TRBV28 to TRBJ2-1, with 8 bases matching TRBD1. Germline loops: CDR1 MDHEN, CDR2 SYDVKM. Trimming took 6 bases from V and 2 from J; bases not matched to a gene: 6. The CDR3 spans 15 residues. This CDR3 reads CASRLETGAYNEQFF. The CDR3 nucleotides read TGTGCCAGCAGGCTAGAGACAGGGGCCTACAATGAGCAGTTCTTC. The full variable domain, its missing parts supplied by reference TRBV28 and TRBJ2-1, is DVKVTQSSRYLVKRTGEKVFLECVQDMDHENMFWYRQDPGLGLRLIYFSYDVKMKEKGDIPEGYSVSREKKERFSLILESASTNQTSMYLCASRLETGAYNEQFFGPGTRLTVL.

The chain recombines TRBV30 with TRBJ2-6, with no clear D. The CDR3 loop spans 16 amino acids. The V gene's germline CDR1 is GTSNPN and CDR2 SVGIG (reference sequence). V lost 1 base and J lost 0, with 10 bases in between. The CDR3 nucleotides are TGTGCCTGGAGTGACCACTTTTACTCTGGGGCCAACGTCCTGACTTTC. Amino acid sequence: CAWSDHFYSGANVLTF.

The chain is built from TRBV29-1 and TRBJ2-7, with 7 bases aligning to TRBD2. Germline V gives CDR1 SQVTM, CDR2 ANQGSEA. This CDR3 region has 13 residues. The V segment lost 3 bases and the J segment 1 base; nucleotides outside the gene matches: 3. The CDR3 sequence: CSVDGAGSYEQYF. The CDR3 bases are TGCAGCGTTGATGGAGCGGGGTCCTACGAGCAGTACTTC.

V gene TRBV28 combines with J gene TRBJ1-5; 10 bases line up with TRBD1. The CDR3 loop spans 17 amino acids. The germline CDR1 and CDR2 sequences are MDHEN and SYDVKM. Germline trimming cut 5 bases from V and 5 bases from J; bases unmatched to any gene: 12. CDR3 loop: CASSVAGTGAYYQPQHF. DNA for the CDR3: TGTGCCAGCAGTGTCGCCGGGACAGGGGCGTACTATCAGCCCCAGCATTTT.

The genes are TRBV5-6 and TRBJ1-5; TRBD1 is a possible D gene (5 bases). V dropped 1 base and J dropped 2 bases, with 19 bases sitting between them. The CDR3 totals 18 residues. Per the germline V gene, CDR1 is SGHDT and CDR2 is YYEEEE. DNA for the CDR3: TGTGCCAGCAGCTTGAACCCAGGACAAACAGGACGCAATCAGCCCCAGCATTTT. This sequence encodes CASSLNPGQTGRNQPQHF.

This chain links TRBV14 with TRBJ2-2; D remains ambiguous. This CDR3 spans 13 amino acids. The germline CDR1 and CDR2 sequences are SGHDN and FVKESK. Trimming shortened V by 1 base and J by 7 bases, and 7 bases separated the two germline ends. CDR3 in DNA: TGTGCCAGCAGCCAAGTTCCCGGCGGGGAGCTGTTTTTT. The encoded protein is CASSQVPGGELFF.

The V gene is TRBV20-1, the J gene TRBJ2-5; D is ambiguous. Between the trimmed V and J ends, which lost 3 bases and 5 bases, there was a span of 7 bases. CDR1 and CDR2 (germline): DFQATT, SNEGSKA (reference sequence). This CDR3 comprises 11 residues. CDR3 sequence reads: CSASEWETQYF. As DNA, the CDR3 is TGCAGTGCTAGTGAGTGGGAGACCCAGTACTTC.

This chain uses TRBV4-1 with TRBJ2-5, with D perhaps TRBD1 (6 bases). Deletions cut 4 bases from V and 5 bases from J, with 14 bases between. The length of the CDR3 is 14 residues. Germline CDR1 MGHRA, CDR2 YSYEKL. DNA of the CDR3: TGCGCCAGCAGCCCCCTCGGCAGGGGCGAGACCCAGTACTTC. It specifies CASSPLGRGETQYF.

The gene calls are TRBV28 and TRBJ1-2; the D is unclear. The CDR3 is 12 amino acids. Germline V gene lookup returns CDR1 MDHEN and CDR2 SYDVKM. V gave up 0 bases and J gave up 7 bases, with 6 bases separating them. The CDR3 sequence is CASSLWGVGYTF. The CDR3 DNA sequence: TGTGCCAGCAGTTTATGGGGAGTTGGCTACACCTTC.

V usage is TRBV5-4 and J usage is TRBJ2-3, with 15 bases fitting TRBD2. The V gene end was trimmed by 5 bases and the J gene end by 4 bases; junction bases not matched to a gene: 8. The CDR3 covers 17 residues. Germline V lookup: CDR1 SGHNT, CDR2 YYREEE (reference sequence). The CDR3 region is CASRRRTSGGAADTQYF. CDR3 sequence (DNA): TGTGCCAGCAGACGTCGGACTAGCGGGGGGGCGGCAGATACGCAGTATTTT.

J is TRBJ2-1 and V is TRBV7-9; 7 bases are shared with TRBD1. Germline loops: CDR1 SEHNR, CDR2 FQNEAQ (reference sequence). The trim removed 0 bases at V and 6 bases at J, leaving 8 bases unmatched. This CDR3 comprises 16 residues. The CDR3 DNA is TGTGCCAGCAGCTTAGCGCAAACTGCAGGGGGCAATGAGCAGTTCTTC. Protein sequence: CASSLAQTAGGNEQFF. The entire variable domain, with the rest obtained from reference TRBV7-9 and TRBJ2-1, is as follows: DTGVSQNPRHKITKRGQNVTFRCDPISEHNRLYWYRQTLGQGPEFLTYFQNEAQLEKSRLLSDRFSAERPKGSFSTLEIQRTEQGDSAMYLCASSLAQTAGGNEQFFGPGTRLTVL.

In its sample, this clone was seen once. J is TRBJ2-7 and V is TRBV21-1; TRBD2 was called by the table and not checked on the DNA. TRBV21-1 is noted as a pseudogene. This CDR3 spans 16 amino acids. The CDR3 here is CASSKGVPSEAYEQYF. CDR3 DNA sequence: TGTGCCAGCAGCAAAGGGGTGCCGTCCGAGGCCTACGAGCAGTACTTC.

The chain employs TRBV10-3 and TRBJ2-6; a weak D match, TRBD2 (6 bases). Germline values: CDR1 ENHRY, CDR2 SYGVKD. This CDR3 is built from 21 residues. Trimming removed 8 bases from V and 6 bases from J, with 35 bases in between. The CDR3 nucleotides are TGTGCCATCGGGGGGATAGTGGTCCGGGGGAAAAGGGATCTGCCGGCCAACGTCCTGACTTTC. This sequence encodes CAIGGIVVRGKRDLPANVLTF.

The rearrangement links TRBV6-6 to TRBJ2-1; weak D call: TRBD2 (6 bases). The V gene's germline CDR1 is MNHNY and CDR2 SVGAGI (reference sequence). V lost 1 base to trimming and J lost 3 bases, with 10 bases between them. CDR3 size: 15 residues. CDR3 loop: CASSYWGDDYNEQFF. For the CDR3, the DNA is TGTGCCAGCAGTTACTGGGGGGACGACTACAATGAGCAGTTCTTC.

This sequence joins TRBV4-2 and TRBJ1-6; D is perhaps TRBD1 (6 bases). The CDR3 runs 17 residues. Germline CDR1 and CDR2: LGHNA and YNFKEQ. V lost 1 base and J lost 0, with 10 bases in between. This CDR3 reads CASSQVGQSSYNSPLHF. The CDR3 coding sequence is TGTGCCAGCAGCCAAGTAGGACAGAGCTCCTATAATTCACCCCTCCACTTT.

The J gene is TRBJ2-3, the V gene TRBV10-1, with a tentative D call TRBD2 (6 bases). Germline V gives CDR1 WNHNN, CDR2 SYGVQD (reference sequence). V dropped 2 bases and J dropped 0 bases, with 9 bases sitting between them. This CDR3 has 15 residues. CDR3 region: CASSETAGSTDTQYF. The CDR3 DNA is TGCGCCAGCAGTGAGACAGCGGGCAGCACAGATACGCAGTATTTT.

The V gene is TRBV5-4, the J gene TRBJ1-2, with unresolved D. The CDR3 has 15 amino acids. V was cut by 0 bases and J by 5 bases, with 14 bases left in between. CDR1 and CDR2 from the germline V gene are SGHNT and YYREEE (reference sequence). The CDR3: CASSLAPGTQYGYTF. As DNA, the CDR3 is TGTGCCAGCAGCTTGGCCCCAGGAACCCAGTATGGCTACACCTTC.